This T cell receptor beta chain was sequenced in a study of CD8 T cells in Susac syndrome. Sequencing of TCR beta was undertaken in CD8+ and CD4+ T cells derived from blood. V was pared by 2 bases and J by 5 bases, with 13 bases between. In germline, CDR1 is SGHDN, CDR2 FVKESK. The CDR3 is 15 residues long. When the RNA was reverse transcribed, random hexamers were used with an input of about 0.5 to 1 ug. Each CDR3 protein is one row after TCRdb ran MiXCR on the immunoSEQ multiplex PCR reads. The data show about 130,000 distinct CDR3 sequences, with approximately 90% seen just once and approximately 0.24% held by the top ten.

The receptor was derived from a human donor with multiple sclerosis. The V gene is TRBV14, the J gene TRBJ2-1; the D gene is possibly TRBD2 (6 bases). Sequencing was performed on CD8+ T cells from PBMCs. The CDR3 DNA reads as TGTGCCAGCAGCCAACATTTAGCGGTGGACAATGAGCAGTTCTTC. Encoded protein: CASSQHLAVDNEQFF.